This T cell receptor (beta chain) was sequenced in a study of cytomegalovirus exposure and HLA in healthy donors. The PCR was carried out with 60 Vbeta primers and 13 Jbeta primers. Here immunoSEQ multiplex PCR was the method, and the copy in TCRdb shows in-frame clones only, minus some. Of around 110,000 clones listed, roughly three fifths are singletons. V shed 5 bases and J shed 0 bases, with 13 bases lying between them. The CDR3 has 16 residues. Germline V CDR1 and CDR2: MNHEY, SMNVEV (reference sequence). The receptor's source is a man in his late teens or twenties in good health and CMV-seronegative. The sample was PBMCs. V and J are TRBV27 and TRBJ2-2; D might be TRBD1 (5 bases). The CDR3 protein is CASSQWGRTNTGELFF. As DNA, the CDR3 is TGTGCCAGCAGTCAATGGGGCAGAACGAACACCGGGGAGCTGTTTTTT.